This T cell receptor beta chain emerged from a study of blood T cell repertoires in COVID-19. Study background: T cells, B-cell-depleted T cells, or PBMCs supplied cDNA or gDNA.

TCRdb's copy holds only in-frame clones and misses some; the assay was immunoSEQ multiplex PCR. The sample shows roughly 350,000 clones, roughly 90% of them seen only once. The CDR3 loop spans 13 amino acids. J gave up 6 bases and V 6 bases, and 5 bases lay outside the gene matches. The sequence derives from a woman in her twenties or thirties who had recovered from COVID-19. The material sequenced was PBMCs or T cells enriched from blood (not recorded which). The chain links TRBV12-3 or TRBV12-4 to TRBJ1-5; 7 bases are shared with TRBD1. The DNA of the CDR3 is TGTGCCAGCAGACAGGGGCAGGCTCAGCCCCAGCATTTT. Its translation is CASRQGQAQPQHF.